Sequencing of this T cell receptor beta chain was carried out in a study of T cells in Graves' hyperthyroidism and ophthalmopathy. TCR beta CDR3 regions were amplified from RNA transcripts. The study used the HTBI primer set for a first-round RT-PCR of the TCR CDR3. Using its own MiXCR run on the multiplex PCR reads, TCRdb lists one record per CDR3 protein. The sample yields approximately 700,000 distinct CDR3 sequences, about 16% seen once. Trimming cost V 7 bases and J 1 base; bases outside gene matches: 4. Germline lookup yields CDR1 SQVTM and CDR2 ANQGSEA. CDR3 length: 13 residues. The clonotype originates from a man aged 18 to 29 with Graves' hyperthyroidism. Input material: blood. The rearrangement links TRBV29-1 to TRBJ1-1; 9 bases are a match to TRBD1. The CDR3 reads CSAGDRANTEAFF. The CDR3 DNA reads as TGCAGCGCAGGGGACAGGGCGAACACTGAAGCTTTCTTT.